Below are 28 T cell receptor beta chains sequenced from a single sample in a study of cytomegalovirus exposure and HLA in healthy donors. It was with 60 Vbeta and 13 Jbeta primers that the PCR ran. Produced via immunoSEQ multiplex PCR; TCRdb's table is partial and in-frame only. The sample has approximately 75,000 clones, 65% to 75% seen once. Sequencing input: PBMCs. The receptors were gathered from an older woman in good health and CMV-seropositive.

This chain joins TRBV2 and TRBJ1-1; TRBD1 is a possible D gene (6 bases). The length of the CDR3 is 13 residues. Germline assignment: CDR1 SNHLY and CDR2 FYNNEI. V lost 7 bases and J lost 4, with 13 bases in between. This CDR3 is CASKGEMATEAFF. The CDR3 region has the DNA TGTGCCAGCAAGGGGGAGATGGCCACTGAAGCTTTCTTT. The entire variable domain, with the rest obtained from reference TRBV2 and TRBJ1-1, is as follows: EPEVTQTPSHQVTQMGQEVILRCVPISNHLYFYWYRQILGQKVEFLVSFYNNEISEKSEIFDDQFSVERPDGSNFTLKIRSTKLEDSAMYFCASKGEMATEAFFGQGTRLTVV.

The J gene is TRBJ1-2, the V gene TRBV5-1, with TRBD1 matching over 9 bases. From germline, CDR1 is SGHRS and CDR2 YFSETQ. The length of the CDR3 is 14 residues. With V trimmed by 6 bases and J by 4 bases, 7 bases remained unmatched. This chain's CDR3 is CASTDTGGAYGYTF. The CDR3 DNA sequence: TGCGCCAGCACCGATACAGGGGGCGCCTATGGCTACACCTTC.

V usage is TRBV18 and J usage is TRBJ1-2, with D possibly being TRBD1 (5 bases). V lost 3 bases to trimming and J lost 5 bases, with 10 bases between them. The V gene's germline CDR1 is KGHSH and CDR2 LQKENI. The CDR3 length is 13 residues. The CDR3 bases are TGTGCCAGCTCACCCGACAGCCTTTATGGCTACACCTTC. Its translation: CASSPDSLYGYTF.

The rearrangement uses TRBV4-1 and TRBJ2-1; 7 positions match TRBD1. The CDR3 is made up of 15 amino acids. CDR1 and CDR2 from the germline V gene are MGHRA and YSYEKL. Trimming at V came to 4 bases and at J to 6 bases, leaving 9 bases not matched to a gene. This CDR3 reads CASSLETGIANEQFF. CDR3 sequence (DNA): TGCGCCAGCAGCCTAGAGACAGGGATAGCCAATGAGCAGTTCTTC.

Only one count was recorded for this clone. CDR3 coding DNA: TGTGCTAGTGGTTCCAAAACAGGGTTGAGATGGAATCAGCCCCAGCATTTT. Its translation is CASGSKTGLRWNQPQHF. V gene TRBV12-5 combines with J gene TRBJ1-5, with a weak D call TRBD1 (6 bases). The V and J ends lost 4 bases and 4 bases respectively, with 20 bases between them. The germline V gene has CDR1 LGHNT and CDR2 FRNRAP. This CDR3 has 17 amino acids.

The sample holds a few counts of this clone. This rearrangement joins TRBV2 to TRBJ2-1; TRBD2 might be the D (5 bases). Looked up from germline, CDR1 is SNHLY and CDR2 is FYNNEI. V shed 7 bases and J shed 6 bases, with 13 bases lying between them. The CDR3 runs 13 residues. The CDR3 DNA is TGTGCCAGCATCAGAACTAGTATCAATGAGCAGTTCTTC. It specifies CASIRTSINEQFF.

V is TRBV18 and J is TRBJ2-5; D uncertain. CDR1 KGHSH and CDR2 LQKENI come from the germline V gene. The CDR3 has 14 residues. V gave up 2 bases and J gave up 1 base, with 8 bases separating them. As DNA, the CDR3 is TGTGCCAGCTCACCAATCCACGGCCAAGAGACCCAGTACTTC. Its translation: CASSPIHGQETQYF.

The chain links TRBV7-8 to TRBJ1-1, with D perhaps matching TRBD1 (5 bases). Per the germline V gene, CDR1 is SGHVS and CDR2 is FQNEAQ. V was clipped by 2 bases and J by 4 bases, with 14 bases between them. CDR3 size: 15 residues. In DNA form, the CDR3 reads TGTGCCAGCAGCTTATTGGGGCAGGAGGGCACTGAAGCTTTCTTT. It codes for CASSLLGQEGTEAFF.

This chain uses TRBV30 with TRBJ1-4; D ambiguous. V was pared by 0 bases and J by 10 bases, with 9 bases between. The germline V gene encodes CDR1 GTSNPN and CDR2 SVGIG (reference sequence). CDR3 size: 12 residues. In DNA form, the CDR3 reads TGTGCCTGGAGTGTAAGAGAGATAAAACTGTTTTTT. Its protein product is CAWSVREIKLFF.

The chain is built from TRBV5-4 and TRBJ1-1; TRBD1 matches at 9 bases. This CDR3 has 15 amino acids. The V gene end was trimmed by 5 bases and the J gene end by 2 bases; junction bases not matched to a gene: 7. Germline V gives CDR1 SGHNT, CDR2 YYREEE (reference sequence). CDR3 sequence reads: CASRDGTGRNTEAFF. The CDR3 DNA follows: TGTGCCAGCAGGGACGGGACAGGGAGAAACACTGAAGCTTTCTTT.

The chain carries TRBV30 and TRBJ1-1; maybe TRBD1 (5 bases). CDR3 size: 12 residues. Trimming stripped 7 bases from V and 3 bases from J, with 12 bases between. The germline CDR1 and CDR2 sequences are GTSNPN and SVGIG (reference sequence). The chain's CDR3 is CASGRADTEAFF. CDR3 DNA sequence: TGTGCCTCTGGCAGGGCGGACACTGAAGCTTTCTTT.

The J gene is TRBJ1-5, the V gene TRBV6-1; a possible D gene is TRBD1 (5 bases). The CDR3 covers 14 residues. Germline CDR1 is MNHNS and CDR2 is SASEGT. The V end was cut by 4 bases, the J end by 5 bases, with 12 bases between. The CDR3 sequence: CASSVGREYQPQHF. The CDR3 DNA reads as TGTGCCAGCAGTGTGGGCAGGGAATATCAGCCCCAGCATTTT.

Only a few counts were recorded for this clone. The CDR3 does not close with the conserved phenylalanine or tryptophan, likely indicating a read error. It is unclear where the CDR3 begins or ends on the DNA, so no DNA is shown, and the CDR3 is as TCRdb lists it. Here the CDR3 reads CASSLLRNRLWNTEALV. This chain uses TRBV5-1 with TRBJ1-1; TRBD1 is the table's D call and was not checked against the DNA. Germline CDR1 and CDR2: SGHRS and YFSETQ. The length of the CDR3 is 17 amino acids, counting both ends.

The chain couples TRBV19 to TRBJ1-6, with TRBD1 matching over 7 bases. The germline V gene encodes CDR1 LNHDA and CDR2 SQIVND (reference sequence). The J segment lost 10 bases and the V segment lost 5 bases, leaving 8 bases of the junction unmatched. The CDR3 runs to 14 residues. The CDR3 protein is CASSLDREGSPLHF. The DNA for the CDR3 is TGTGCCAGTAGTCTTGACAGGGAAGGATCACCCCTCCACTTT.

CDR3 amino acids: CSATGQGYTF. As DNA, the CDR3 is TGCAGTGCTACCGGACAGGGTTACACCTTC. This chain uses TRBV20-1 with TRBJ1-2; 8 nucleotides line up with TRBD1. Trimming removed 4 bases from V and 11 bases from J; junction bases left unmatched: 3. Germline CDR1 reads DFQATT; CDR2 reads SNEGSKA (reference sequence). CDR3 length: 10 residues.

The chain carries TRBV10-1 and TRBJ2-2; TRBD2 agrees at 10 bases. The junction had 6 bases not matched to a gene; V was cut back by 1 base and J by 7 bases. Germline V gene data show CDR1 as WNHNN and CDR2 as SYGVQD (reference sequence). The CDR3 has 16 amino acids. The CDR3 DNA reads TGCGCCAGCAGTGAGTTGGCTAGCGGGAGAATCGGGGAGCTGTTTTTT. As protein: CASSELASGRIGELFF.

The chain carries TRBV10-3 and TRBJ1-1; 9 nucleotides align to TRBD1. The germline CDR1 and CDR2 sequences are ENHRY and SYGVKD. This CDR3 has 18 amino acids. After removal of 6 bases from V and 0 bases from J, the junction contained 14 bases not matched to a gene. CDR3 DNA sequence: TGTGCCATCAGGCCTGGACAGGGGCCAGAGAAGATGAACACTGAAGCTTTCTTT. Translation: CAIRPGQGPEKMNTEAFF.

The CDR3: CASSLLNAFGGRAMYEQYF. CDR3 coding DNA: TGTGCCAGCAGCTTACTCAATGCCTTTGGCGGGAGGGCCATGTACGAGCAGTACTTC. The rearrangement uses TRBV5-8 and TRBJ2-7, with TRBD2 matching over 9 bases. J was trimmed by 4 bases and V by 2 bases; bases with no gene match: 19. The CDR3 runs to 19 residues. The germline V gene has CDR1 SGHTS and CDR2 YDEGEE.

The rearrangement joins TRBV7-8 to TRBJ2-1; TRBD1 is a possible D gene (6 bases). CDR1 is SGHVS and CDR2 is FQNEAQ in the germline V gene. Trimming took off 11 bases at V and 0 bases at J, with 14 bases between the two ends. The CDR3 has 14 amino acids. The CDR3 is CAVAGTSSYNEQFF. The CDR3 DNA follows: TGTGCCGTGGCCGGGACAAGCTCCTACAATGAGCAGTTCTTC.

The J gene is TRBJ2-6, the V gene TRBV6-1, with D possibly being TRBD2 (6 bases). This CDR3 region has 18 residues. With 0 bases removed from V and 2 bases from J, the gap between germline ends came to 14 bases. CDR1 and CDR2 (germline): MNHNS, SASEGT. The CDR3 spells CASSEARGREAGANVLTF. In DNA form, the CDR3 reads TGTGCCAGCAGTGAAGCGCGGGGAAGGGAGGCTGGGGCCAACGTCCTGACTTTC.

The chain links TRBV6-6 to TRBJ2-3; 7 bases line up with TRBD1. The CDR3 is made up of 14 amino acids. Germline V gene lookup returns CDR1 MNHNY and CDR2 SVGAGI (reference sequence). V dropped 6 bases and J dropped 4; count of bases not matched to a gene: 7. The CDR3, as DNA: TGTGCCAGCAGCCCCGGGACAGCACCAGATACGCAGTATTTT. Translated: CASSPGTAPDTQYF.

In its sample, this clone was seen once. The rearrangement uses TRBV2 and TRBJ1-3; D is undetermined. The CDR3 covers 15 residues. Germline CDR1 SNHLY, CDR2 FYNNEI. Deletions cut 3 bases from V and 0 bases from J, with 9 bases between. The DNA of the CDR3 is TGTGCCAGCAGTGAGAGCTCCGGCTCTGGAAACACCATATATTTT. Translation: CASSESSGSGNTIYF.

The CDR3 DNA sequence: TGTGCCTGGAGTGTACAGGGGGGGGGTTTCTTC. Its translation: CAWSVQGGGFF. This chain uses TRBV30 with TRBJ2-1; maybe TRBD1 (8 bases). V lost 0 bases to trimming and J lost 16 bases, with 13 bases between them. The CDR3 totals 11 residues. Germline lookup yields CDR1 GTSNPN and CDR2 SVGIG (reference sequence). The whole variable domain, filled in from reference TRBV30 and TRBJ2-1, reads SQTIHQWPATLVQPVGSPLSLECTVEGTSNPNLYWYRQAAGRGLQLLFYSVGIGQISSEVPQNLSASRPQDRQFILSSKKLLLSDSGFYLCAWSVQGGGFFGPGTRLTVL.

The chain has TRBV6-1 and TRBJ1-1; D unclear. This CDR3 comprises 14 residues. Trimming stripped 1 base from V and 7 bases from J, with 13 bases between. Germline CDR1 MNHNS, CDR2 SASEGT. The CDR3 spells CASSEGAVGFEAFF. The CDR3 nucleotides are TGTGCCAGCAGTGAAGGGGCAGTGGGTTTTGAAGCTTTCTTT.

This chain uses TRBV10-1 with TRBJ1-1; the D gene is possibly TRBD1 (5 bases). The CDR3 runs to 13 residues. V was cut by 0 bases and J by 7 bases, with 9 bases left in between. Looked up from germline, CDR1 is WNHNN and CDR2 is SYGVQD (reference sequence). Here the CDR3 DNA reads TGCGCCAGCAGTGAGTCCGGGCAGGGTGAAGCTTTCTTT. Its protein is CASSESGQGEAFF.

The chain uses TRBV6-1 and TRBJ2-7, with 10 bases matching TRBD1. The CDR3 covers 15 residues. The V gene's germline CDR1 is MNHNS and CDR2 SASEGT. J gave up 5 bases and V 6 bases, and 10 bases lay outside the gene matches. The CDR3 sequence is CASRLTGGSVHEQYF. Here the CDR3 DNA reads TGTGCCAGCAGGTTGACAGGGGGCTCTGTCCACGAGCAGTACTTC.

This clone has only a few counts. The J gene is TRBJ1-5, the V gene TRBV12-5, with D possibly TRBD1 on 5 matching bases. The germline V gene encodes CDR1 LGHNT and CDR2 FRNRAP. V was cut by 10 bases and J by 0 bases, with 16 bases left in between. The CDR3 contains 15 residues. CDR3 in DNA: TGTGCTACCTATCCCCAGGGATATAGCAATCAGCCCCAGCATTTT. Protein: CATYPQGYSNQPQHF.

The gene calls are TRBV5-4 and TRBJ2-5; D possibly corresponds to TRBD1 (6 bases). The J call may be in error: the DNA end matches TRBJ2-7 better. Per the germline V gene, CDR1 is SGHNT and CDR2 is YYREEE (reference sequence). CDR3 size: 15 residues. For the CDR3, the DNA is TGTGCCAGCAGCTTAAGTTTACAGGGACCCTACGAGCAGTACTTC. It encodes CASSLSLQGPYEQYF.